Below, 10 T cell receptor beta chains from the same sample are listed, as sequenced in a study of blood T cell repertoires in COVID-19. Data came from immunoSEQ multiplex PCR; TCRdb stores just in-frame clones and leaves some out. In the table there are hundreds of thousands of clones, around nine tenths of which are singletons. Source material: PBMCs or T cells enriched from blood (not recorded which). The receptor set was obtained from a woman in her forties or fifties who had recovered from COVID-19.

The chain couples TRBV27 to TRBJ1-2; 9 nucleotides line up with TRBD1. CDR3 length equals 20 residues. CDR1 is MNHEY and CDR2 is SMNVEV in the germline V gene (reference sequence). V shed 4 bases, J shed 2 bases, and the junction held 20 bases outside the gene matches. CDR3 residues: CASSSMPGQGNFGMNYGYTF. The CDR3 region has the DNA TGTGCCAGCAGTTCAATGCCGGGACAGGGAAATTTCGGGATGAACTATGGCTACACCTTC.

The V and J genes are TRBV7-6 and TRBJ2-2, with 7 bases matching TRBD2. CDR1 and CDR2 (germline): SGHVS, FNYEAQ. The CDR3 is 13 residues long. J was trimmed by 5 bases and V by 3 bases; bases with no gene match: 0. Here the CDR3 DNA reads TGTGCCAGCAGCTTCGGGGGGACCGGGGAGCTGTTTTTT. The encoded protein is CASSFGGTGELFF.

The chain links TRBV24-1 to TRBJ2-3; possibly TRBD2 for D (7 bases). With 4 bases removed from V and 2 bases from J, the gap between germline ends came to 12 bases. Germline values: CDR1 KGHDR, CDR2 SFDVKD. This CDR3 contains 15 residues. CDR3 DNA sequence: TGTGCCACCAGTGAGGGGGGGGCCACCACAGATACGCAGTATTTT. As protein: CATSEGGATTDTQYF.

This clone was detected once. This chain uses TRBV19 with TRBJ1-5; 7 bases line up with TRBD1. After removal of 5 bases from V and 4 bases from J, the junction contained 14 bases not matched to a gene. Germline loops: CDR1 LNHDA, CDR2 SQIVND (reference sequence). The CDR3 totals 17 residues. The CDR3 DNA reads as TGTGCCAGTAGTCCCCAGGGACAGCTCCGACTTAATCAGCCCCAGCATTTT. Translated: CASSPQGQLRLNQPQHF.

The CDR3 nucleotides read TGCGCCAGCAGCGGAGGGACAGCGTATAAGGGTGAGCAGTTCTTC. This translates into CASSGGTAYKGEQFF. The genes are TRBV5-1 and TRBJ2-1, with D possibly TRBD1 on 7 matching bases. V dropped 4 bases and J dropped 9 bases, with 20 bases sitting between them. The V gene's germline CDR1 is SGHRS and CDR2 YFSETQ. The CDR3 contains 15 residues.

The chain is built from TRBV2 and TRBJ2-7, with TRBD2 as a possible D gene (6 bases). The germline V gene has CDR1 SNHLY and CDR2 FYNNEI. Trimming removed 6 bases at V and 5 bases at J, with 17 bases between. The CDR3 runs to 14 residues. CDR3 sequence: CASRTPRGGHEQYF. The CDR3 bases are TGTGCCAGCAGGACCCCGCGGGGCGGCCACGAGCAGTACTTC.

This clone is a singleton in its sample. The chain employs TRBV5-1 and TRBJ1-4; a possible D gene is TRBD1 (5 bases). CDR3 size: 15 residues. V lost 0 bases and J lost 7, with 13 bases in between. Per germline, CDR1 SGHRS and CDR2 YFSETQ. CDR3 loop: CASSLGSGRVEKLFF. The CDR3 coding sequence is TGCGCCAGCAGCTTGGGCTCGGGCAGGGTTGAAAAACTGTTTTTT. The full variable domain, rest sourced from reference TRBV5-1 and TRBJ1-4, is KAGVTQTPRYLIKTRGQQVTLSCSPISGHRSVSWYQQTPGQGLQFLFEYFSETQRNKGNFPGRFSGRQFSNSRSEMNVSTLELGDSALYLCASSLGSGRVEKLFFGSGTQLSVL.

CDR3 coding DNA: TGCGCCAGCAGCTTGGGGGGGCTTGATGTTAGGGACACTGAAGCTTTCTTT. Encoded protein: CASSLGGLDVRDTEAFF. This rearrangement joins TRBV5-1 to TRBJ1-1, with TRBD1 as a possible D gene (6 bases). Germline V gene data show CDR1 as SGHRS and CDR2 as YFSETQ. The CDR3 consists of 17 residues. With 0 bases removed from V and 3 bases from J, the gap between germline ends came to 18 bases. Full variable domain (remainder filled in from reference TRBV5-1 and TRBJ1-1): KAGVTQTPRYLIKTRGQQVTLSCSPISGHRSVSWYQQTPGQGLQFLFEYFSETQRNKGNFPGRFSGRQFSNSRSEMNVSTLELGDSALYLCASSLGGLDVRDTEAFFGQGTRLTVV.

This chain connects TRBV28 to TRBJ1-2; unclear D gene. The V gene lost 5 bases and the J gene lost 4 bases, with 11 bases spanning the gap. The CDR3 is 13 residues long. Germline V gene lookup returns CDR1 MDHEN and CDR2 SYDVKM. In DNA, the CDR3 is TGTGCCAGCAGTCCCGGAGCCGGCTATGGCTACACCTTC. Translation gives CASSPGAGYGYTF.

A single count supports this clone. This chain links TRBV28 with TRBJ2-3, with TRBD1 matching 7 bases. The V gene's germline CDR1 is MDHEN and CDR2 SYDVKM. This CDR3 contains 14 residues. V shed 5 bases, J shed 6 bases, and the junction held 8 bases outside the gene matches. The CDR3 loop is CASSTRTGVDTQYF. DNA for the CDR3: TGTGCCAGCAGTACAAGGACAGGCGTTGATACGCAGTATTTT.